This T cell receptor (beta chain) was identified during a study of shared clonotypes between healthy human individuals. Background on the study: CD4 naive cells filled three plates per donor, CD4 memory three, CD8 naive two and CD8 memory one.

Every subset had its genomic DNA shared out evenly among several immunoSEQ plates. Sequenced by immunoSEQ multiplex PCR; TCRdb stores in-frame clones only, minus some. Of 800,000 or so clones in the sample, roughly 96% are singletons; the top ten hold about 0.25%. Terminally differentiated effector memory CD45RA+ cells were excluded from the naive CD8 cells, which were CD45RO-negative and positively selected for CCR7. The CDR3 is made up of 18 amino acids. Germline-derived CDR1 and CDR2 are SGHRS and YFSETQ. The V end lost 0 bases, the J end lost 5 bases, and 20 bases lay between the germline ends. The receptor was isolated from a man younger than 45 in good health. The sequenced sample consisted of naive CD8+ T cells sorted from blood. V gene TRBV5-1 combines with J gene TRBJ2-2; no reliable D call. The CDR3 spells CASSLEATGLLGTGELFF. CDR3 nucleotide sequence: TGCGCCAGCAGCTTGGAAGCGACGGGTCTCTTAGGGACCGGGGAGCTGTTTTTT.